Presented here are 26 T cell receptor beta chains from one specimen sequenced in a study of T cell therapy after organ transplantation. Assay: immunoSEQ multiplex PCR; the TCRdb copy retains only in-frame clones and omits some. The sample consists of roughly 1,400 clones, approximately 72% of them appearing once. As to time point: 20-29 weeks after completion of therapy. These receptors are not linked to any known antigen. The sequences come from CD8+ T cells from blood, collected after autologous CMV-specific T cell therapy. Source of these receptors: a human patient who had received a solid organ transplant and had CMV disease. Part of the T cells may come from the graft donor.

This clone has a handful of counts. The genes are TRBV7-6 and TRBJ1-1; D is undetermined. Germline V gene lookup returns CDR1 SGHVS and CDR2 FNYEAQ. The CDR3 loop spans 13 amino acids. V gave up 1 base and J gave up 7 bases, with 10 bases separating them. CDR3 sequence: CASSLESRHEAFF. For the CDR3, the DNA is TGTGCCAGCAGCTTAGAGTCCAGGCATGAAGCTTTCTTT.

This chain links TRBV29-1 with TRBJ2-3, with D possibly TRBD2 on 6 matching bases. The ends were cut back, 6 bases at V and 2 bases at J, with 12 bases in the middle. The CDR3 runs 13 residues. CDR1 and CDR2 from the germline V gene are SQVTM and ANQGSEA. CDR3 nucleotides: TGCAGCGTCGGCGGGACCTACACAGATACGCAGTATTTT. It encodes CSVGGTYTDTQYF.

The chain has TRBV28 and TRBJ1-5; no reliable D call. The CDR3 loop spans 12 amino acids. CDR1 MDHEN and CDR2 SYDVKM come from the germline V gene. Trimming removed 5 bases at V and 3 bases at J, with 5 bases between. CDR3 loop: CASSPINQPQHF. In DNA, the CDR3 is TGTGCCAGCAGTCCGATCAATCAGCCCCAGCATTTT.

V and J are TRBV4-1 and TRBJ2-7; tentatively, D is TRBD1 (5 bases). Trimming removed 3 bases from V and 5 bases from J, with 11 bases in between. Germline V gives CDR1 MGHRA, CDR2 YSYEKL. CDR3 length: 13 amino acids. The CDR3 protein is CASSQETENEQYF. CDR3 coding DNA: TGCGCCAGCAGCCAGGAGACAGAAAACGAGCAGTACTTC.

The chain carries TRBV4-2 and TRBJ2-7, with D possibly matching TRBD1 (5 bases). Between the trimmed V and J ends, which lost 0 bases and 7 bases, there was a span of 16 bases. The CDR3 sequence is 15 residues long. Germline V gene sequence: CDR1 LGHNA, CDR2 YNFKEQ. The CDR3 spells CASSQDTGPLGEQYF. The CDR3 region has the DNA TGTGCCAGCAGCCAAGATACAGGCCCCCTCGGGGAGCAGTACTTC.

CDR3 DNA: TGTGCCAGCAGCCGGAACTCTGGGGGCAACGAGCAGTACTTC. It specifies CASSRNSGGNEQYF. V and J are TRBV7-4 and TRBJ2-7, with a weak D call TRBD1 (6 bases). The germline V and J ends were trimmed by 5 bases and 5 bases, with 16 bases remaining between them. This CDR3 spans 14 amino acids. Germline CDR1 is SGHVT and CDR2 is SQSDAQ.

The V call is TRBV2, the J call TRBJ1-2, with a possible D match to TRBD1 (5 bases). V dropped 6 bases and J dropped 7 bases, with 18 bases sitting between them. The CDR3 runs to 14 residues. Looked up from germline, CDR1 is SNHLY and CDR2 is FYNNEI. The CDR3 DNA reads TGTGCCAGCAGCCCCGGGGCGTCTAGGGGTGGCTACACCTTC. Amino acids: CASSPGASRGGYTF.

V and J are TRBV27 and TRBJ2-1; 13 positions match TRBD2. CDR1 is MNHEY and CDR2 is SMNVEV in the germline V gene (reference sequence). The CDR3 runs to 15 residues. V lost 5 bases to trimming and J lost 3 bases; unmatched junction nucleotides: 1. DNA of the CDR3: TGTGCCAGCAGTGGGACTAGCGGGGACTACAATGAGCAGTTCTTC. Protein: CASSGTSGDYNEQFF.

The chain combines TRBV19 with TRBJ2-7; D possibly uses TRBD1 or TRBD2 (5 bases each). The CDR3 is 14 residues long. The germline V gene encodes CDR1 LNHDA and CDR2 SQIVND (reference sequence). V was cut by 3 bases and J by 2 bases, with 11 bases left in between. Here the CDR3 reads CASSMGTPTYEQYF. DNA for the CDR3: TGTGCCAGTAGTATGGGGACGCCCACCTACGAGCAGTACTTC.

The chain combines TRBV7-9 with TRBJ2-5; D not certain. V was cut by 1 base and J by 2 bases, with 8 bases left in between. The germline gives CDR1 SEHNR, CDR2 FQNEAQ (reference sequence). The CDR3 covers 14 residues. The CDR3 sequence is CASSLDRFQETQYF. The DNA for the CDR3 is TGTGCCAGCAGCTTAGACAGATTTCAAGAGACCCAGTACTTC.

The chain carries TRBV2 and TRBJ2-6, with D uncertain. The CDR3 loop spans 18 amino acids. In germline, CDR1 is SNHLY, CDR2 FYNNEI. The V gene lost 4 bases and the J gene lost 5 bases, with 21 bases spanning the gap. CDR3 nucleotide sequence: TGTGCCAGCAGTGGTGGTAATTACCGATACAGTCGGGCCAACGTCCTGACTTTC. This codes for CASSGGNYRYSRANVLTF.

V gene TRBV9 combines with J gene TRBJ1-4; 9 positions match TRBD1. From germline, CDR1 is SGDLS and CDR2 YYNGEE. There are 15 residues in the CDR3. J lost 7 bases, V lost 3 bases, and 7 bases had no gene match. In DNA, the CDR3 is TGTGCCAGCAGCGCCTCCGGGACAGGGTTTGAAAAACTGTTTTTT. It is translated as CASSASGTGFEKLFF.

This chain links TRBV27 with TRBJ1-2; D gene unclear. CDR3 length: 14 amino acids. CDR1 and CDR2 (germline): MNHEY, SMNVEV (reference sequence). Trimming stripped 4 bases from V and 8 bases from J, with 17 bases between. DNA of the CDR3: TGTGCCAGCAGTTCCCTCCTGGACCTGGGAGGCTACACCTTC. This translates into CASSSLLDLGGYTF.

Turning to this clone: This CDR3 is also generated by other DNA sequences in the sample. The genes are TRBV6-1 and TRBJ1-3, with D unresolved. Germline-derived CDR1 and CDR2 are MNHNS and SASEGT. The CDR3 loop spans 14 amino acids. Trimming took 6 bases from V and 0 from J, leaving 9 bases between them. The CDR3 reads CASSDGASGNTIYF. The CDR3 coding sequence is TGTGCCAGCAGCGACGGAGCCTCTGGAAACACCATATATTTT.

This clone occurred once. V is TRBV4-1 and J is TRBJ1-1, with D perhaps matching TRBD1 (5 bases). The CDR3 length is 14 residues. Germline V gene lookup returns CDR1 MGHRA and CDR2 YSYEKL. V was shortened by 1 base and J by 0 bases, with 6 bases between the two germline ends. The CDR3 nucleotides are TGCGCCAGCAGCCAAGGGACACTGAACACTGAAGCTTTCTTT. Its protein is CASSQGTLNTEAFF.

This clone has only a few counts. The CDR3 bases are TGTGCCAGCAGCTTAGTCGGGACACTCTATGGCTACACCTTC. Encoded protein: CASSLVGTLYGYTF. V is TRBV11-2 and J is TRBJ1-2; TRBD1 might be the D (6 bases). The V gene lost 1 base and the J gene lost 4 bases, with 10 bases spanning the gap. The germline CDR1 and CDR2 sequences are SGHAT and FQNNGV. The CDR3 has 14 amino acids.

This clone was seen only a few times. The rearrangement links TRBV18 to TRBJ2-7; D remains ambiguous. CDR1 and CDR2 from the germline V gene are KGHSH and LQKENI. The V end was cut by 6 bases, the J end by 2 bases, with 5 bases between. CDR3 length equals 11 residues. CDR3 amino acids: CASSQTYEQYF. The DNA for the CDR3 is TGTGCCAGCTCTCAAACCTACGAGCAGTACTTC.

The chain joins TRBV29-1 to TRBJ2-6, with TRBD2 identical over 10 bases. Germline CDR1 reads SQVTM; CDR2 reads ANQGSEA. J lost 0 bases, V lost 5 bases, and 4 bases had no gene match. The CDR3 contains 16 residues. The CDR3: CSVTGTSDSGANVLTF. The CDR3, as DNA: TGCAGCGTTACCGGGACTAGCGACTCTGGGGCCAACGTCCTGACTTTC.

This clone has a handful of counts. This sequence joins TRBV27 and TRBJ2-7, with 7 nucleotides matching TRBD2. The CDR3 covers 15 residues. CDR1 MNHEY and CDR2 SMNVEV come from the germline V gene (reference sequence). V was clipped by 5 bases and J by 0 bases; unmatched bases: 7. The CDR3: CASSTTGGSSYEQYF. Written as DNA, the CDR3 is TGTGCCAGCAGTACCACGGGGGGTTCCTCCTACGAGCAGTACTTC.

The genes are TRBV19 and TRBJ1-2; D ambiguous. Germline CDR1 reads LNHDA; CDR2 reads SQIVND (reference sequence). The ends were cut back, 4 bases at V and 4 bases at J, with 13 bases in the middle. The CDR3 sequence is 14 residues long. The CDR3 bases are TGTGCCAGTAGTACTGACACCGGAGGCTATGGCTACACCTTC. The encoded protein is CASSTDTGGYGYTF.

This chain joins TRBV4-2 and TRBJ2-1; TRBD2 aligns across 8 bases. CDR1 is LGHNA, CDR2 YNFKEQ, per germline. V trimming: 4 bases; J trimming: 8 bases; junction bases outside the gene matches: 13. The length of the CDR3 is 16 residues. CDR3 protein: CASSPSPAGGGYEQFF. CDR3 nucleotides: TGTGCCAGCAGCCCCTCCCCTGCGGGGGGCGGGTATGAGCAGTTCTTC.

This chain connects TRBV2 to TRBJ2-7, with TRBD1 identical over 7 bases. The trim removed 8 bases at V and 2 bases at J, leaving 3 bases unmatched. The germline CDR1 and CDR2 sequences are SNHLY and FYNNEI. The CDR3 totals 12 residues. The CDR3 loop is CASQQGTYEQYF. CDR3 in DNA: TGTGCCAGCCAACAGGGGACCTACGAGCAGTACTTC.

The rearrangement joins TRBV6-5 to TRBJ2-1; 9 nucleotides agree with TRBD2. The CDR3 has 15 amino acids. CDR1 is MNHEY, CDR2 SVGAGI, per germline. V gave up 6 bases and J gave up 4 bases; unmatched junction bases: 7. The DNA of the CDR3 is TGTGCCAGCAGCCCAGCGGGGGGCGATTACAATGAGCAGTTCTTC. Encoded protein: CASSPAGGDYNEQFF.

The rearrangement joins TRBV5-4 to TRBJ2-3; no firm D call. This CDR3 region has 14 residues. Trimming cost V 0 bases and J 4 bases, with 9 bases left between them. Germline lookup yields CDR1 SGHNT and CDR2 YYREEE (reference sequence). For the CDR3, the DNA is TGTGCCAGCAGCTTGGTGGACCTGCCAGATACGCAGTATTTT. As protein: CASSLVDLPDTQYF.

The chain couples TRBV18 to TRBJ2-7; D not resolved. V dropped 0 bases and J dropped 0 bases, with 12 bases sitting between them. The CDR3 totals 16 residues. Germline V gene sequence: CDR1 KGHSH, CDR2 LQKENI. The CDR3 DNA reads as TGTGCCAGCTCACCACCGAGTGTGGATACCTCCTACGAGCAGTACTTC. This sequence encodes CASSPPSVDTSYEQYF.

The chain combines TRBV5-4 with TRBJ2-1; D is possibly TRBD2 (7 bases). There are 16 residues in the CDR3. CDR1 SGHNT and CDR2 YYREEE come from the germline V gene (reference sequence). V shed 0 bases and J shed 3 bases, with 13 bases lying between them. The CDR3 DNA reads TGTGCCAGCAGCTTGGGTCCGGGGGGCTACTACAATGAGCAGTTCTTC. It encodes CASSLGPGGYYNEQFF.